Included here is one T cell receptor (beta chain) sequence, with context. Antigen unknown. The V and J ends lost 6 bases and 4 bases, in that order; junction bases with no gene match: 9. CDR3 length: 15 amino acids. Germline V lookup: CDR1 SEHNR, CDR2 FQNEAQ (reference sequence). The data were taken from a study of response to subunit inactivated influenza vaccine. Regarding the study as a whole: Few new T cells, the authors suggested, are recruited by each seasonal influenza vaccination.

Via MiXCR, TCRdb re-called the RT-PCR reads, giving one row per CDR3 protein. The table shows 530,000 or so distinct CDR3 sequences, with less than 30% occurring only once. Material: CD4+ T cells sorted from PBMCs, obtained more than 4 days after vaccination. This sequence originates from a man between 50 and 59 years old who received an inactivated influenza vaccine. This rearrangement joins TRBV7-9 to TRBJ2-1; 7 bases align to TRBD2. Here the CDR3 reads CASRHLLRGYNEQFF. CDR3 DNA sequence: TGTGCCAGCAGGCATCTTTTGCGGGGGTACAATGAGCAGTTCTTC.